Each of the 32 T cell receptor beta chains below was sequenced from the same sample in a study of Graves' ophthalmopathy and Graves' hyperthyroidism. From RNA, the CDR3 regions of TCR beta chains were amplified and sequenced. The library came from an HTBI-primed first-round RT-PCR and a second-round multiplex PCR. Each CDR3 protein gets one entry after TCRdb re-called the multiplex PCR reads with MiXCR. The sample carries about 480,000 distinct CDR3 sequences, about 15% recorded once. The sequenced sample consisted of blood. These receptors all come from a woman between 25 and 40 years old with Graves' ophthalmopathy.

This clonotype was detected ten times or more. The chain joins TRBV19 to TRBJ2-5; TRBD2 agrees at 8 bases. V trimming: 1 base; J trimming: 2 bases; junction bases outside the gene matches: 3. CDR1 is LNHDA, CDR2 SQIVND, per germline (reference sequence). The CDR3 covers 15 residues. CDR3 residues: CASSIVAGRQETQYF. The CDR3 coding sequence is TGTGCCAGTAGTATAGTAGCGGGGCGACAAGAGACCCAGTACTTC.

The table lists this clonotype with many counts. J is TRBJ2-7 and V is TRBV6-4; the D gene is possibly TRBD2 (5 bases). The germline V and J ends were trimmed by 3 bases and 3 bases, with 15 bases remaining between them. CDR1 MRHNA and CDR2 SNTAGT come from the germline V gene. The CDR3 has 15 residues. CDR3 bases: TGTGCCAGCAGTGAATGGCGAGGGTCCCGCTACGAGCAGTACTTC. Amino acids: CASSEWRGSRYEQYF.

With regard to this clonotype: This may be a read error: a much more frequent sequence differs by one nucleotide. The conserved closing phenylalanine or tryptophan is absent in this CDR3, likely reflecting a read error. The J gene is TRBJ1-1, the V gene TRBV28, with D unresolved. CDR1 MDHEN and CDR2 SYDVKM come from the germline V gene. The CDR3 spans 12 residues. The V end lost 3 bases, the J end lost 5 bases, and 7 bases lay between the germline ends. CDR3 coding DNA: TGTGCCAGCAGTTTCCCGGGGACTGAAGCTTTCTTG. Translated, it gives CASSFPGTEAFL.

This clonotype was observed at least ten times. The J gene is TRBJ1-5, the V gene TRBV12-3 or TRBV12-4; the D is unclear. The CDR3 runs to 13 residues. Trimming removed 5 bases from V and 8 bases from J, with 13 bases in between. CDR3 bases: TGTGCCAGCAGTGGTCAGATGAGGGAGCCCCAGCATTTT. The encoded protein is CASSGQMREPQHF.

The rearrangement joins TRBV7-3 to TRBJ2-2; TRBD2 matches 10 bases. V lost 5 bases to trimming and J lost 10 bases; unmatched junction nucleotides: 19. The germline CDR1 and CDR2 sequences are SGHTA and FQGTGA. The CDR3 length is 18 residues. This CDR3 reads CASSPEGLAGDLAKELFF. The CDR3 region has the DNA TGTGCCAGCAGCCCCGAGGGCCTAGCGGGGGACCTCGCGAAGGAGCTGTTTTTT. Using reference TRBV7-3 and TRBJ2-2 for the parts outside the CDR3, the full variable domain is GAGVSQTPSNKVTEKGKYVELRCDPISGHTALYWYRQSLGQGPEFLIYFQGTGAADDSGLPNDRFFAVRPEGSVSTLKIQRTERGDSAVYLCASSPEGLAGDLAKELFFGEGSRLTVL.

Note on this clonotype: Germline and junction disagree at one end, which may indicate a read error. The V and J genes are TRBV6-1 and TRBJ2-2; tentative D call: TRBD2 (6 bases). The germline gives CDR1 MNHNS, CDR2 SASEGT. This CDR3 region has 15 residues. For the CDR3, the DNA is TGTGCCAGCAGTGAAAAGGGACTGGGGACCGGGGATCTGTTTTTT. This gives the protein CASSEKGLGTGDLFF.

This clonotype was counted many times. The chain is built from TRBV28 and TRBJ2-7, with D possibly matching TRBD2 (6 bases). The CDR3 extends over 15 amino acids. CDR1 and CDR2 from the germline V gene are MDHEN and SYDVKM. V lost 2 bases and J 2 bases, leaving 13 bases between the germline ends. For the CDR3, the DNA is TGTGCCAGCAGTTTAAGTTCGGACTACCCCTACGAGCAGTACTTC. This encodes CASSLSSDYPYEQYF.

The chain links TRBV2 to TRBJ2-7, with D hard to call. Germline CDR1 is SNHLY and CDR2 is FYNNEI. The V end lost 7 bases, the J end lost 5 bases, and 15 bases lay between the germline ends. The CDR3 consists of 13 residues. The CDR3 DNA reads TGTGCCAGCACCTTGGACGGGCTCGACGAGCAGTACTTC. Encoded protein: CASTLDGLDEQYF.

V usage is TRBV3-1 and J usage is TRBJ2-7; tentatively, D is TRBD1 or TRBD2 (5 bases each). The germline V and J ends were trimmed by 2 bases and 5 bases, with 13 bases remaining between them. The CDR3 extends over 14 amino acids. Germline V gene data show CDR1 as LGHDT and CDR2 as YNNKEL (reference sequence). CDR3 coding DNA: TGTGCCAGCAGCCAAATCCTCGGGACCCACGAGCAGTACTTC. Translation gives CASSQILGTHEQYF.

This clonotype was recorded many times. The rearrangement uses TRBV24-1 and TRBJ1-2; D may be TRBD1 (6 bases). The CDR3 runs 13 residues. Trimming shortened V by 9 bases and J by 8 bases, and 18 bases separated the two germline ends. CDR1 and CDR2 (germline): KGHDR, SFDVKD. The CDR3 DNA is TGTGCCACCCCCCGGGACATGCTTAGAGGCTACACCTTC. This gives the protein CATPRDMLRGYTF.

This clonotype has only a few counts. This chain joins TRBV29-1 and TRBJ2-2; perhaps TRBD1 as D (6 bases). The CDR3 extends over 14 amino acids. CDR1 and CDR2 (germline): SQVTM, ANQGSEA. The ends were cut back, 1 base at V and 5 bases at J, with 11 bases in the middle. The CDR3: CSVEVDSKTGELFF. In DNA, the CDR3 is TGCAGCGTTGAAGTGGACAGTAAGACCGGGGAGCTGTTTTTT.

This clonotype was seen repeatedly, ten times or more. V gene TRBV6-1 combines with J gene TRBJ2-7, with 8 bases lining up with TRBD1. This CDR3 has 15 residues. CDR1 and CDR2 (germline): MNHNS, SASEGT. V lost 6 bases to trimming and J lost 3 bases; unmatched junction nucleotides: 10. The CDR3 sequence: CASSEMSGQGYEQYF. CDR3 DNA sequence: TGTGCCAGCAGCGAAATGTCCGGACAGGGCTACGAGCAGTACTTC.

This clonotype occurred many times. This rearrangement joins TRBV4-2 to TRBJ1-1, with no clear D. Germline-derived CDR1 and CDR2 are LGHNA and YNFKEQ. The length of the CDR3 is 13 residues. Trimming cost V 0 bases and J 9 bases, with 11 bases left between them. Written as DNA, the CDR3 is TGTGCCAGCAGCCAAGATAAGCCAGCCCAAGCTTTCTTT. It is translated as CASSQDKPAQAFF.

Concerning this clonotype: Being one base from a much bigger clone, this may be a read error. The rearrangement joins TRBV4-1 to TRBJ2-7; the D is unclear. The ends were cut back, 0 bases at V and 1 base at J, with 10 bases in the middle. Germline CDR1 is MGHRA and CDR2 is YSYEKL. The length of the CDR3 is 15 residues. The CDR3 DNA is TGCGCCAGCAGCCAAGAAGCCACGGAATCCTACGAGCAGTACGTC. Its translation: CASSQEATESYEQYV.

The table lists this clonotype with many counts. The J gene is TRBJ2-5, the V gene TRBV24-1, with D tentatively TRBD1 (6 bases). V was trimmed by 4 bases and J by 0 bases, leaving 11 bases between them. From germline, CDR1 is KGHDR and CDR2 SFDVKD. CDR3 length equals 15 residues. CDR3 sequence reads: CATSEPGQYQETQYF. The CDR3, as DNA: TGTGCCACCAGTGAACCCGGACAGTACCAAGAGACCCAGTACTTC.

At least ten counts were recorded for this clonotype. The rearrangement links TRBV20-1 to TRBJ1-1; the D gene is possibly TRBD1 (5 bases). Between the trimmed V and J ends, which lost 6 bases and 0 bases, there was a span of 11 bases. This CDR3 comprises 13 residues. Looked up from germline, CDR1 is DFQATT and CDR2 is SNEGSKA (reference sequence). The CDR3 nucleotides read TGCAGTGCGAACAGGCTCATGAACACTGAAGCTTTCTTT. Protein sequence: CSANRLMNTEAFF.

This clonotype was found many times. This sequence joins TRBV28 and TRBJ2-5; D possibly uses TRBD1 or TRBD2 (5 bases each). CDR3 length: 14 amino acids. The germline V and J ends were trimmed by 4 bases and 6 bases, with 15 bases remaining between them. The V gene's germline CDR1 is MDHEN and CDR2 SYDVKM. The CDR3 bases are TGTGCCAGCAGTTCGGGGCCGAGTTTTCAGACCCAGTACTTC. Translating gives CASSSGPSFQTQYF.

This chain links TRBV5-1 with TRBJ1-1; D is undetermined. CDR3 length: 17 amino acids. The V and J ends lost 0 bases and 1 base respectively, with 16 bases between them. The germline CDR1 and CDR2 sequences are SGHRS and YFSETQ. This CDR3 is CASSLARLSLENTEAFF. In DNA, the CDR3 is TGCGCCAGCAGCTTGGCCAGGCTCTCCTTGGAGAACACTGAAGCTTTCTTT.

The chain uses TRBV18 and TRBJ2-7; D is perhaps TRBD1 or TRBD2 (5 bases each). CDR1 and CDR2 from the germline V gene are KGHSH and LQKENI. Trimming took 1 base from V and 3 from J, leaving 19 bases between them. The CDR3 contains 17 residues. The CDR3 spells CASSPLGFEGPYYEQYF. CDR3 DNA: TGTGCCAGCTCACCACTGGGGTTCGAGGGGCCCTACTACGAGCAGTACTTC.

This clonotype was seen repeatedly, ten times or more. This chain joins TRBV12-3 or TRBV12-4 and TRBJ1-5, with D possibly matching TRBD1 (5 bases). Deletions cut 5 bases from V and 2 bases from J, with 13 bases between. The CDR3 consists of 15 residues. The CDR3 sequence: CASSRTAGGNQPQHF. The CDR3 coding sequence is TGTGCCAGCAGTCGGACTGCGGGGGGCAATCAGCCCCAGCATTTT.

This clonotype has at least ten counts. The V and J genes are TRBV19 and TRBJ2-7; TRBD1 or TRBD2 may be the D gene (7 bases each). Germline assignment: CDR1 LNHDA and CDR2 SQIVND (reference sequence). The CDR3 loop spans 15 amino acids. With 4 bases removed from V and 4 bases from J, the gap between germline ends came to 17 bases. The DNA of the CDR3 is TGTGCCAGTAGTAGAGGATACAGGGGAGGGTACGAGCAGTACTTC. This translates into CASSRGYRGGYEQYF.

This clonotype has a count of ten or more. The chain joins TRBV9 to TRBJ2-7; perhaps TRBD1 as D (6 bases). The CDR3 is made up of 12 amino acids. The V and J ends lost 4 bases and 5 bases respectively, with 10 bases between them. Germline CDR1 and CDR2: SGDLS and YYNGEE. The CDR3 reads CASSPGGHEQYF. In DNA, the CDR3 is TGTGCCAGCAGCCCTGGGGGCCACGAGCAGTACTTC.

This clonotype was picked up many times. The V and J genes are TRBV5-1 and TRBJ2-2; D is unclear. This CDR3 is 18 amino acids long. CDR1 is SGHRS and CDR2 is YFSETQ in the germline V gene. V lost 1 base, J lost 0 bases, and 16 bases lay in between. The CDR3 sequence is CASSLSRRTPPNTGELFF. CDR3 DNA: TGCGCCAGCAGCTTGTCACGCCGGACCCCTCCGAACACCGGGGAGCTGTTTTTT.

Many counts were recorded for this clonotype. The V call is TRBV12-5, the J call TRBJ1-5, with a tentative D call TRBD1 (5 bases). Trimming left V 0 bases short and J 4 bases short, with 13 bases between. The CDR3 totals 16 residues. Looked up from germline, CDR1 is LGHNT and CDR2 is FRNRAP. The CDR3, as DNA: TGTGCTAGTGGTTTGGTCAGTGGGACGGGGAATCAGCCCCAGCATTTT. Its protein product is CASGLVSGTGNQPQHF.

This rearrangement joins TRBV25-1 to TRBJ1-2; TRBD1 matches at 9 bases. The junction had 4 bases not matched to a gene; V was cut back by 1 base and J by 7 bases. From germline, CDR1 is MGHDK and CDR2 SYGVNS. CDR3 length: 14 amino acids. Here the CDR3 DNA reads TGTGCCAGCAGTGAATGGGGGACAGGGTTTGGCTACACCTTC. Translated, it gives CASSEWGTGFGYTF.

The chain combines TRBV11-2 with TRBJ1-1; 10 positions agree with TRBD1. V was pared by 4 bases and J by 1 base, with 12 bases of the junction left unmatched. There are 18 residues in the CDR3. Germline V gives CDR1 SGHAT, CDR2 FQNNGV. CDR3 coding DNA: TGTGCCAGCAGCTCCAGCCCCGGGACAGGGGTTGAGAACACTGAAGCTTTCTTT. It encodes CASSSSPGTGVENTEAFF. Combining the CDR3 with reference TRBV11-2 and TRBJ1-1 gives the whole variable domain EAGVAQSPRYKIIEKRQSVAFWCNPISGHATLYWYQQILGQGPKLLIQFQNNGVVDDSQLPKDRFSAERLKGVDSTLKIQPAKLEDSAVYLCASSSSPGTGVENTEAFFGQGTRLTVV.

The rearrangement links TRBV28 to TRBJ1-5; 9 bases map to TRBD1. CDR1 and CDR2 (germline): MDHEN, SYDVKM. Trimming cost V 3 bases and J 7 bases; bases outside gene matches: 7. This CDR3 is 15 amino acids long. The CDR3 spells CASSLGQGGWQPQHF. CDR3 nucleotide sequence: TGTGCCAGCAGTTTGGGACAGGGAGGCTGGCAGCCCCAGCATTTT.

This clonotype has ten or more counts. This chain connects TRBV24-1 to TRBJ2-5, with a tentative D call TRBD1 (6 bases). Germline V gives CDR1 KGHDR, CDR2 SFDVKD. The CDR3 contains 14 residues. The germline V and J ends were trimmed by 5 bases and 2 bases, with 11 bases remaining between them. The CDR3 DNA reads TGTGCCACCAGTGCCCCGGGACAACAAGAGACCCAGTACTTC. This translates into CATSAPGQQETQYF.

Comments on this clonotype: A much larger clone is a single base away; this may be a read error. The genes are TRBV5-1 and TRBJ2-5, with 10 bases that match TRBD2. The CDR3 is 15 residues long. Germline CDR1 is SGHRS and CDR2 is YFSETQ. CDR3 coding DNA: TGCGCCAGCAGCTTAAGCGGGAGGGAAGGAGAGACCGAGTACTTC. It codes for CASSLSGREGETEYF.

This clonotype was recorded many times. The CDR3 DNA follows: TGTGCCAGCAGAAGTTCCGACGGCGACGAGCAGTACTTC. It yields the protein CASRSSDGDEQYF. The rearrangement links TRBV6-1 to TRBJ2-7; D gene uncertain. Germline V gene data show CDR1 as MNHNS and CDR2 as SASEGT. Trimming cost V 6 bases and J 5 bases, with 14 bases left between them. The CDR3 length is 13 residues.

This clonotype was observed many times. The chain carries TRBV11-1 and TRBJ2-5; 9 nucleotides line up with TRBD2. The CDR3 is 21 amino acids. In germline, CDR1 is SGHAT, CDR2 FQDESV (reference sequence). J lost 5 bases, V lost 6 bases, and 28 bases had no gene match. The CDR3 sequence: CASSPRAGGSRASGIRETQYF. CDR3 DNA: TGTGCCAGCAGTCCTCGGGCTGGCGGGAGTAGGGCTAGCGGGATTCGGGAGACCCAGTACTTC.

This clonotype came up a few times. One base away lies a much larger clone, so this may be a sequencing read error. The V call is TRBV7-8, the J call TRBJ2-7; no definite D call. The CDR3 is 14 residues long. Germline-derived CDR1 and CDR2 are SGHVS and FQNEAQ. The DNA for the CDR3 is TGTGTCAGCAGCTCTTATCCTCTCTCGGGCGAGCAGTACTTC. Protein: CVSSSYPLSGEQYF.